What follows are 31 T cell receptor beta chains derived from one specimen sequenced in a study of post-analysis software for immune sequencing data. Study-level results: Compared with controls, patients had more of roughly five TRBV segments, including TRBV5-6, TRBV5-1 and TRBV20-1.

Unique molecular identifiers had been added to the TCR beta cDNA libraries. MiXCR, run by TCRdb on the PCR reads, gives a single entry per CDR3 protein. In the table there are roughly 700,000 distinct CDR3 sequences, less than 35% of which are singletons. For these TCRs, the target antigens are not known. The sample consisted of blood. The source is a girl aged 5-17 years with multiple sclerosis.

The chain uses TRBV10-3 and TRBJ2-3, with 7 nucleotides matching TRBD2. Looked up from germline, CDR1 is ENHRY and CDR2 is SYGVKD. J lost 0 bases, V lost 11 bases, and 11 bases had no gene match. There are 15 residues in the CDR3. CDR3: CAVHSGAPSTDTQYF. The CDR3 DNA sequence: TGTGCCGTCCACAGCGGGGCACCGAGCACAGATACGCAGTATTTT.

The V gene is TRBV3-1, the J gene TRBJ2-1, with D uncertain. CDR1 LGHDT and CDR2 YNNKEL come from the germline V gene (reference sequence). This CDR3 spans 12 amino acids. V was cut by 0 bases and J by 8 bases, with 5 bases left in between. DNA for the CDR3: TGTGCCAGCAGCCAAGATTGGTATGAGCAGTTCTTC. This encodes CASSQDWYEQFF.

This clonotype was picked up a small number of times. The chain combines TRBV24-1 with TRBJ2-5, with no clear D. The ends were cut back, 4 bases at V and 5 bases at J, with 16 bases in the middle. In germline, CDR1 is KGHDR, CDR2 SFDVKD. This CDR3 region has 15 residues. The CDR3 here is CATSDSTGLWETQYF. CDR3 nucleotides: TGTGCCACCAGTGACTCGACTGGGCTTTGGGAGACCCAGTACTTC.

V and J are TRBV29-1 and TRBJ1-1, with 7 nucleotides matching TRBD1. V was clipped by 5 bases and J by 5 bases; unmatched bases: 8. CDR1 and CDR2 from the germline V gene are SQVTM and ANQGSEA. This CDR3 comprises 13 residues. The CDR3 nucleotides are TGCAGCGTTAGACAGGGAGGAGAAACTGAAGCTTTCTTT. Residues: CSVRQGGETEAFF.

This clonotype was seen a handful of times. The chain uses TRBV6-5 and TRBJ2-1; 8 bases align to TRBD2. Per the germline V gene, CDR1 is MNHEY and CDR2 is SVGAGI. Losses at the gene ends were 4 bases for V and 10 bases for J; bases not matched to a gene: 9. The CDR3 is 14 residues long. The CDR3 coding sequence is TGTGCCAGCAGTTTTTTCCCCCGCGGGGGGGAGCAGTTCTTC. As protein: CASSFFPRGGEQFF.

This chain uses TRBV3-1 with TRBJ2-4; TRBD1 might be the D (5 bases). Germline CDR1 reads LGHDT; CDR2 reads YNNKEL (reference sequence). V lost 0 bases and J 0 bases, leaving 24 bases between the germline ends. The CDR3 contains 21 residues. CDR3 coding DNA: TGTGCCAGCAGCCAAGAATCGCTGCTAGGGCAGGGCGTCTTAGCCAAAAACATTCAGTACTTC. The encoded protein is CASSQESLLGQGVLAKNIQYF.

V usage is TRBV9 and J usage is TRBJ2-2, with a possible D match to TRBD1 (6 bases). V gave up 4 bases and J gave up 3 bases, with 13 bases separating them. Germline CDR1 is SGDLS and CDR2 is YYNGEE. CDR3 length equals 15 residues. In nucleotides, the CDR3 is TGTGCCAGCAGCTCCAGGTACAGGGACACCGGGGAGCTGTTTTTT. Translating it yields CASSSRYRDTGELFF.

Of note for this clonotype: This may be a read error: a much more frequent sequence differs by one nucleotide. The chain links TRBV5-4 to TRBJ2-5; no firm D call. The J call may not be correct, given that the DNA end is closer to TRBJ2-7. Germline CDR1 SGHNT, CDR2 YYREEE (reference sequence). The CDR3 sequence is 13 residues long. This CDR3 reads CASSPKVGNEQYF. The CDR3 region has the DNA TGTGCCAGCAGCCCCAAGGTAGGGAACGAGCAGTACTTC.

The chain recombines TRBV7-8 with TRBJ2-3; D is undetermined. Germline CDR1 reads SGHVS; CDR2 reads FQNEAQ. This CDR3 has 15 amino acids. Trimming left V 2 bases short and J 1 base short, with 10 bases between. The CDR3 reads CASSLYLQGTDTQYF. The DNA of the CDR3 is TGTGCCAGCAGCTTATATTTGCAGGGCACAGATACGCAGTATTTT.

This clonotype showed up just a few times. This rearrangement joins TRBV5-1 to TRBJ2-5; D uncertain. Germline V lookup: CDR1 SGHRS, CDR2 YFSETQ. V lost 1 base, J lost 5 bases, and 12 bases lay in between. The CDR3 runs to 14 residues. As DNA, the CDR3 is TGCGCCAGCAGCTTGTTGCAGCCCCATGAGACCCAGTACTTC. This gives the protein CASSLLQPHETQYF.

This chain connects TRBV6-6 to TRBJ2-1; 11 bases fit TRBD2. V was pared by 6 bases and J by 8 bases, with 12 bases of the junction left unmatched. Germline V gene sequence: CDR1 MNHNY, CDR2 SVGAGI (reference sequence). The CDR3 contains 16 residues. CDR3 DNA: TGTGCCAGCAGGTTCCCCCTAGCGGGGGGTATCGATGAGCAGTTCTTC. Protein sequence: CASRFPLAGGIDEQFF.

The CDR3 nucleotides are TGTGCCAGCAGTACAGACAGGGAGGGCACTGAAGCTTTCTTT. Amino acids: CASSTDREGTEAFF. The V and J genes are TRBV6-5 and TRBJ1-1; 7 bases fit TRBD1. CDR3 size: 14 residues. Per the germline V gene, CDR1 is MNHEY and CDR2 is SVGAGI. J lost 4 bases, V lost 5 bases, and 7 bases had no gene match.

In DNA, the CDR3 is TGTGCCAGCAGTTACTTGTCGGGGGTCGGAGATACGCAGTATTTT. This sequence encodes CASSYLSGVGDTQYF. The chain carries TRBV6-5 and TRBJ2-3; a possible D gene is TRBD2 (6 bases). The length of the CDR3 is 15 residues. Between the trimmed V and J ends, which lost 1 base and 5 bases, there was a span of 13 bases. CDR1 and CDR2 from the germline V gene are MNHEY and SVGAGI.

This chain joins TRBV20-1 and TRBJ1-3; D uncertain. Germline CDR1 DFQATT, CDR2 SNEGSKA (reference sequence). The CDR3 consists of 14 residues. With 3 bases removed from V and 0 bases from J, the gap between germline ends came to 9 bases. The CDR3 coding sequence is TGCAGTGCTAGTTTACCGGTCTCTGGAAACACCATATATTTT. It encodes CSASLPVSGNTIYF.

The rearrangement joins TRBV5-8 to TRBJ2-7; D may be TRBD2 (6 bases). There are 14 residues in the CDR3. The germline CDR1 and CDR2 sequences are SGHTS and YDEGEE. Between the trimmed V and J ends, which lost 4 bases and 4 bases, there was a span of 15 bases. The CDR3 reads CASSPRSGWYEQYF. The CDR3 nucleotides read TGTGCCAGCAGCCCTCGAAGCGGGTGGTACGAGCAGTACTTC.

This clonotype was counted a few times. The CDR3 nucleotides are TGCAGTGCTAGCGAACTAGCGAGGTCCTACAATGAGCAGTTCTTC. Its translation: CSASELARSYNEQFF. This sequence joins TRBV20-1 and TRBJ2-1; 7 nucleotides agree with TRBD2. V was pared by 3 bases and J by 1 base, with 6 bases of the junction left unmatched. CDR1 is DFQATT and CDR2 is SNEGSKA in the germline V gene (reference sequence). There are 15 residues in the CDR3.

CDR3 DNA: TGTGCCAGCCTCCAAGGGGCTTATAATTCACCCCTCCACTTT. Its protein is CASLQGAYNSPLHF. The V call is TRBV2, the J call TRBJ1-6; maybe TRBD1 (5 bases). Germline V gene sequence: CDR1 SNHLY, CDR2 FYNNEI. V was shortened by 8 bases and J by 4 bases, with 12 bases between the two germline ends. The CDR3 runs to 14 residues.

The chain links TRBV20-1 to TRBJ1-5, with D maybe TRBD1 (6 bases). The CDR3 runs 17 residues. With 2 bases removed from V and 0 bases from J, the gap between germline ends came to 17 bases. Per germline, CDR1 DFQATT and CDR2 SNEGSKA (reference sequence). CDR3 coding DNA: TGCAGTGCTAGACAAGGACAGCTCCCAAATAGCAATCAGCCCCAGCATTTT. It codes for CSARQGQLPNSNQPQHF.

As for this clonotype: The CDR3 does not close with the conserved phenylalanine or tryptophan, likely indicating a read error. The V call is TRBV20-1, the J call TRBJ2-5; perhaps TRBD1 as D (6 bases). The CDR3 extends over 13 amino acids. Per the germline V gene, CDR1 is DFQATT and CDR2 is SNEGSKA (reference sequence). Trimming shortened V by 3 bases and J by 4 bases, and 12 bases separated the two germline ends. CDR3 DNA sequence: TGCAGTGCTAGCACAGGGAACGGAGAGACCCAGTACGTC. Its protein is CSASTGNGETQYV.

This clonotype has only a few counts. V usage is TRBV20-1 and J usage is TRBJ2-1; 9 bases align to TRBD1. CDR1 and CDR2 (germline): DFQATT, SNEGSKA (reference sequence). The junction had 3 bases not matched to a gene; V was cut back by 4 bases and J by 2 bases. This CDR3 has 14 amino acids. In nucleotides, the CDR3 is TGCAGTGCTAAGAGGACAGGGGCCTACAATGAGCAGTTCTTC. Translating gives CSAKRTGAYNEQFF.

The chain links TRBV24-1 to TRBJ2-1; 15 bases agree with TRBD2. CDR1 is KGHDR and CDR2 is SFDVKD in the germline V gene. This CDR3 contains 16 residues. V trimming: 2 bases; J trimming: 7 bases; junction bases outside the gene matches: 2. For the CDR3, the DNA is TGTGCCACCAGTGATTCCGGGACTAGCGGGAGGAATGAGCAGTTCTTC. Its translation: CATSDSGTSGRNEQFF.

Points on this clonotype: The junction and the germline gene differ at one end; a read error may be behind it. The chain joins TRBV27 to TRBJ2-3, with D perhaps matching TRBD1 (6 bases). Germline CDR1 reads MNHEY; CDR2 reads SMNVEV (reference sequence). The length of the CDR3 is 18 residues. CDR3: CVSSLWITPQGHTDTQYF. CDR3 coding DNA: TGTGTCAGCAGTTTATGGATTACACCACAGGGCCACACAGATACGCAGTATTTT.

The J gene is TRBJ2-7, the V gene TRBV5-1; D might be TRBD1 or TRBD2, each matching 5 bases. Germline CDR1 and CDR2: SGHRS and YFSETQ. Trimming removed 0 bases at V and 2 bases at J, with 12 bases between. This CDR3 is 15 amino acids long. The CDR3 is CASSLDGKGPYEQYF. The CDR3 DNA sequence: TGCGCCAGCAGCTTGGACGGGAAGGGGCCCTACGAGCAGTACTTC.

The CDR3: CRGLRGWDIQYF. The CDR3 DNA reads TGCAGGGGGCTGCGAGGCTGGGACATTCAGTACTTC. The V and J genes are TRBV20-1 and TRBJ2-7, with a weak D call TRBD1 (5 bases). The DNA end is more similar to TRBJ2-4, so the J call may be wrong. Germline-derived CDR1 and CDR2 are DFQATT and SNEGSKA (reference sequence). The CDR3 runs 12 residues.

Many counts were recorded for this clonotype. The CDR3 protein is CASSRTAAGNEQFF. For the CDR3, the DNA is TGTGCCAGCAGCCGCACGGCCGCCGGCAATGAGCAGTTCTTC. The chain couples TRBV6-5 to TRBJ2-1; D gene ambiguous. The germline V gene encodes CDR1 MNHEY and CDR2 SVGAGI. Between the trimmed V and J ends, which lost 6 bases and 6 bases, there was a span of 15 bases. CDR3 length: 14 amino acids.

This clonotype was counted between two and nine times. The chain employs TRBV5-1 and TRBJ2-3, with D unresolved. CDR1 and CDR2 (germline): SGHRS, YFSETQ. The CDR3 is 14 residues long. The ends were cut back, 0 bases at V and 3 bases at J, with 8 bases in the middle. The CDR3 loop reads CASSLGDGTDTQYF. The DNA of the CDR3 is TGCGCCAGCAGCTTGGGAGACGGGACAGATACGCAGTATTTT.

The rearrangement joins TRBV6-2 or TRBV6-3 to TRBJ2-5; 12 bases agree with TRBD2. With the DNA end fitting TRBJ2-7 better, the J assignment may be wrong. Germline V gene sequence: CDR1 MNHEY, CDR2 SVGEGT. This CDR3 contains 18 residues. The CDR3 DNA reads TGTGCCAGCAGCCCGATGGGGGTGACTAGCGGGAGAGTCTACGAGCAGTACTTC. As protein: CASSPMGVTSGRVYEQYF.

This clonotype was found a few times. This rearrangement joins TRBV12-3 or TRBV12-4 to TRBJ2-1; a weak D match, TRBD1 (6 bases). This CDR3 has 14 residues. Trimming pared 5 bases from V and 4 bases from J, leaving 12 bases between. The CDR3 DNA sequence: TGTGCCAGCAGTCTAGACGGACAGTACAATGAGCAGTTCTTC. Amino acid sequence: CASSLDGQYNEQFF.

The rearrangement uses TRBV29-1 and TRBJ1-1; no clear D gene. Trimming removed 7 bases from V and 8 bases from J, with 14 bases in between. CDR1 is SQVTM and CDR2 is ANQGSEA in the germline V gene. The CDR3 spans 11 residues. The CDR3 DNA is TGCAGCGGGGGATCTGGGCCCGAAGCTTTCTTT. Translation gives CSGGSGPEAFF.

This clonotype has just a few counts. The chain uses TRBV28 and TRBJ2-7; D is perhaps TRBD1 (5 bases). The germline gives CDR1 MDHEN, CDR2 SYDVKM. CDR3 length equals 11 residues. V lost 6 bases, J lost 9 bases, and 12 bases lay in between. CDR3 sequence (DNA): TGTGCCAGCAGCCAGGGATTAGGGCAGTACTTC. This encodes CASSQGLGQYF.

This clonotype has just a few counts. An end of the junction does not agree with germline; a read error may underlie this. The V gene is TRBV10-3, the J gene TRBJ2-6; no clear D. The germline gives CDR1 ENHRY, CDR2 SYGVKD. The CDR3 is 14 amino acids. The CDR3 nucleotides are TGTGTCATCAGAGAAGACTCTGGGGCCAACGTCCTGACTTTC. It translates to CVIREDSGANVLTF.